This entry features one T cell receptor beta chain sequence. A second about 6 to 12 cycle PCR used barcoded and J-beta primers. Each CDR3 protein gets one entry after TCRdb re-called the 5' RACE reads with MiXCR. The sample has about 720,000 distinct CDR3 sequences; 22% are singletons. The data were obtained in a study of blood T cells in healthy people across ages. Germline lookup yields CDR1 DFQATT and CDR2 SNEGSKA (reference sequence). The CDR3 extends over 15 amino acids. The ends were cut back, 5 bases at V and 5 bases at J, with 21 bases in the middle. Sequenced sample: blood. The chain recombines TRBV20-1 with TRBJ2-5; TRBD2 is a possible D gene (5 bases). The TCR sequence derives from a man aged 65 to 85 in good health. CDR3 sequence: CSAARTLVGSETQYF. The CDR3 region has the DNA TGCAGTGCTGCCAGGACTTTAGTAGGATCGGAGACCCAGTACTTC.